This T cell receptor beta chain was sequenced during a study of blood T cells in healthy people across ages (dated by TCRdb to between 2014 and 2017). For context, the study as a whole: In model experiments, template switching captured roughly one uniquely barcoded TCR beta cDNA molecule for every two T cells. Donors were grouped into four age groups: young (average approximately 16 years), middle-aged (over 35), aged (approximately 58) and long-lived (82). Age-related changes in TCR beta repertoire diversity were measured in the study by deep sequencing normalized with unique cDNA molecular identifiers. To avoid experimental bias, donors of different ages were distributed randomly across sequencing lanes. The study analyzed two additional independent replicas of 1 million unique cDNA reads from the same blood draw for two donors, one aged 18 to 29 and one aged 80 or older. The paper's findings and limits, for the study overall: Conclusive comparison of naive and antigen-experienced compartments was prevented by the profiling of bulk unsorted PBMCs. The long-lived group showed more naive CD4+ T cells, fewer expanded clones and increased TCR diversity than the aged group, suggesting age selection. Because the CMV infection status of the donors was unknown, age-related changes in expanded clonotypes may potentially have been confounded. The percentage of naive T cells measured by flow cytometry correlated strongly with observed TCR beta diversity. Estimates of total diversity based on one million sequenced T cells were considered lower bounds and underestimates. Observed TCR beta diversity per million T cells fell roughly linearly with age, and a significant reduction was already apparent by age around 36.

Donors were 39 systemically healthy Caucasian individuals from Russia aged roughly 6 to 90 years. Roughly 10 milliliters of peripheral blood were drawn from each donor into EDTA-treated Vacutainer tubes. Ficoll-Paque density-gradient centrifugation was used to isolate PBMCs, with at least 7 million per sample. Trizol reagent was used to extract total RNA from PBMCs, with at least 6 micrograms per sample. The percentages of naive CD45RAhigh/CD27high T cells were determined by flow cytometry on a PBMC aliquot from every donor. From the germline V gene, CDR1 is SNHLY and CDR2 is FYNNEI. The V and J ends are trimmed by 5 bases and 3 bases, leaving 7 bases between them. The CDR3 has 13 amino acids, counting the end cysteine and phenylalanine. Only the CDR3 portion is preserved as DNA: 39 bases, with reading frame beginning at the first base. On this clonotype itself: This receptor's antigen is unknown. No base quality values were provided; no much bigger clone lies one nucleotide off.

Library prep was done by 5' RACE. The sequencer listed for this sample is Illumina HiSeq 2500. A second roughly 7 to 11 cycle PCR used a sample-barcoded 5' primer and a J-beta primer mix. A template-switch 5' adaptor carrying 12 random nucleotides introduced a unique molecular identifier onto each TCR beta cDNA molecule. At least 2.5 million CDR3-containing paired-end reads were obtained from each sample. The Mint cDNA synthesis kit, primed by a TRBC-specific oligonucleotide, was used to synthesize first-strand cDNA from all RNA. Following uracil-DNA glycosylase treatment, a first 18-cycle PCR with universal primers M1SS and BC2_uni_R was performed on all cDNA. In the paper's pipeline: Normalization of each sample was performed by random selection of 1 million high-quality reads, each carrying a distinct molecular identifier. Instead of being binned into consensus sequences, reads with shared molecular identifiers were discarded. CDR3 identification, clonotype clustering and error correction used MiTCR with a Q25 quality threshold and the strictest error-elimination algorithm. A nonparametric unseen species model with Euler transformation was used to estimate lower-bound total TCR beta diversity. Through fastp at Q25 and MiXCR, TCRdb rebuilt clones from the public reads, retaining in-frame beta chains. CDR3 protein duplicates are merged, each entry listing the most common genes and DNA. What appears here as the V and J calls and clone size reflects TCRdb's work, not the paper's. Recorded for this sample are approximately 1.5 million distinct CDR3 sequences; roughly 43% of them occurred a single time. The ten most abundant clones make up approximately 4.1% of the sample.

Input material: blood. This receptor chain uses TRBV2 and TRBJ1-4; the D gene cannot be named for sure. The origin of this receptor is a woman aged 18-29 years in good health. For the CDR3, the sequence is CASSREANEKLFF. The DNA sequence is TGTGCCAGCAGTAGGGAAGCTAATGAAAAACTGTTTTTT. The entire variable domain, with the stretches around the CDR3 drawn from the reference TRBV2 and TRBJ1-4 proteins, is EPEVTQTPSHQVTQMGQEVILRCVPISNHLYFYWYRQILGQKVEFLVSFYNNEISEKSEIFDDQFSVERPDGSNFTLKIRSTKLEDSAMYFCASSREANEKLFFGSGTQLSVL.